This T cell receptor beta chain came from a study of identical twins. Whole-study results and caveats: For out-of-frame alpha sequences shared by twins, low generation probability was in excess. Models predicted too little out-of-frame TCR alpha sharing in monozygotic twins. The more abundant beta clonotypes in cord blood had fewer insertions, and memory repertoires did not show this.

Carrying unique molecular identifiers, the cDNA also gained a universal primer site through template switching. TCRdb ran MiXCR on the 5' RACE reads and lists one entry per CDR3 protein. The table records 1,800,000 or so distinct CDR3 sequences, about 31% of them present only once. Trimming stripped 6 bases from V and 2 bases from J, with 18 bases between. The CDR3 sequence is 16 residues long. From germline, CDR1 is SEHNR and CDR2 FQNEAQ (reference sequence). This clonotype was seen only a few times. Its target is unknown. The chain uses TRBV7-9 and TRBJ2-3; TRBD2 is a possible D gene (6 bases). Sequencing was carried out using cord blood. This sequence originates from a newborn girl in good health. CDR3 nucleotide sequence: TGTGCCAGCAGATCCCGGGACTTAGGAAACACAGATACGCAGTATTTT. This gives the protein CASRSRDLGNTDTQYF.